Below are 13 T cell receptor beta chains sequenced from a single sample in a study of blood T cell repertoires in COVID-19. TCRdb's table, derived via immunoSEQ multiplex PCR, lists solely in-frame clones and lacks some. In the table there are about 64,000 clones, more than 70% of which are singletons. The sample was PBMCs or T cells enriched from blood (not recorded which). Source of these receptors: a woman in her thirties or forties who had recovered from COVID-19.

The V gene is TRBV7-3, the J gene TRBJ1-2; 7 bases are a match to TRBD1. Unmatched junction bases numbered 11, after V lost 0 bases and J lost 4 bases. Germline CDR1 is SGHTA and CDR2 is FQGTGA. CDR3 length equals 17 residues. The DNA for the CDR3 is TGTGCCAGCAGCTTAACGCCGGACAGGCGGCGTCCCTATGGCTACACCTTC. Its protein is CASSLTPDRRRPYGYTF. The full variable domain, completed using reference TRBV7-3 and TRBJ1-2, is GAGVSQTPSNKVTEKGKYVELRCDPISGHTALYWYRQSLGQGPEFLIYFQGTGAADDSGLPNDRFFAVRPEGSVSTLKIQRTERGDSAVYLCASSLTPDRRRPYGYTFGSGTRLTVV.

The chain employs TRBV19 and TRBJ2-7, with D possibly matching TRBD1 (5 bases). This CDR3 is 13 amino acids long. Trimming left V 11 bases short and J 0 bases short, with 14 bases between. Germline V gene sequence: CDR1 LNHDA, CDR2 SQIVND (reference sequence). CDR3 in amino acids: CASEAGNSYEQYF. The CDR3 region has the DNA TGTGCCTCAGAAGCAGGGAACTCCTACGAGCAGTACTTC.

This clone was seen a handful of times. The same CDR3 is also encoded by other DNA sequences in this sample. The chain is built from TRBV11-2 and TRBJ1-1; D gene unclear. Germline lookup yields CDR1 SGHAT and CDR2 FQNNGV. The CDR3 is 13 amino acids. V lost 6 bases, J lost 3 bases, and 11 bases lay in between. CDR3 coding DNA: TGTGCCAGCAGACCACGGGTTTACACTGAAGCTTTCTTT. As protein: CASRPRVYTEAFF.

In this sample, this clone turned up once. The rearrangement joins TRBV4-1 to TRBJ1-1, with a weak D call TRBD1 (6 bases). V was clipped by 4 bases and J by 1 base, with 7 bases between them. This CDR3 region has 13 residues. Germline values: CDR1 MGHRA, CDR2 YSYEKL. CDR3 DNA: TGCGCCAGCAGCCCCAGGGGGAACACTGAAGCTTTCTTT. It encodes CASSPRGNTEAFF.

This chain joins TRBV11-2 and TRBJ1-5; tentatively, D is TRBD1 (5 bases). Trimming cost V 3 bases and J 6 bases, with 9 bases left between them. Germline CDR1 is SGHAT and CDR2 is FQNNGV. CDR3 length equals 13 residues. The CDR3 DNA is TGTGCCAGCAGCTTCGGTCAGGGTCAGCCCCAGCATTTT. This encodes CASSFGQGQPQHF. The complete variable domain, with remaining parts taken from reference TRBV11-2 and TRBJ1-5, reads EAGVAQSPRYKIIEKRQSVAFWCNPISGHATLYWYQQILGQGPKLLIQFQNNGVVDDSQLPKDRFSAERLKGVDSTLKIQPAKLEDSAVYLCASSFGQGQPQHFGDGTRLSIL.

CDR3 residues: CASSKTGQGGTEAFF. CDR3 DNA: TGTGCCAGCAGTAAAACGGGACAGGGCGGCACTGAAGCTTTCTTT. The J gene is TRBJ1-1, the V gene TRBV6-5; 9 bases agree with TRBD1. The germline V gene has CDR1 MNHEY and CDR2 SVGAGI. Trimming cost V 5 bases and J 4 bases; bases outside gene matches: 8. The CDR3 is made up of 15 amino acids.

The chain uses TRBV5-6 and TRBJ1-1; 10 bases line up with TRBD1. V shed 0 bases and J 8 bases; nucleotides not matched to a gene: 7. CDR1 SGHDT and CDR2 YYEEEE come from the germline V gene. This CDR3 spans 15 amino acids. The CDR3 is CASSLAGTGVEEAFF. The CDR3 DNA sequence: TGTGCCAGCAGCTTGGCCGGGACAGGGGTCGAAGAAGCTTTCTTT.

The gene calls are TRBV5-6 and TRBJ1-1; 8 positions match TRBD1. Germline-derived CDR1 and CDR2 are SGHDT and YYEEEE. The CDR3 totals 16 residues. V lost 2 bases, J lost 0 bases, and 6 bases stayed unmatched. CDR3 region: CASSFWTGRMNTEAFF. CDR3 nucleotides: TGTGCCAGCAGCTTCTGGACAGGGAGGATGAACACTGAAGCTTTCTTT.

The chain is built from TRBV7-3 and TRBJ2-7, with D maybe TRBD1 (6 bases). In germline, CDR1 is SGHTA, CDR2 FQGTGA. V dropped 5 bases and J dropped 1 base, with 15 bases sitting between them. The CDR3 covers 15 residues. The CDR3 sequence: CASSAQGNPSYEQYF. The CDR3 DNA reads TGTGCCAGCAGCGCACAGGGAAATCCTTCCTACGAGCAGTACTTC.

Concerning this clone itself: This sample includes further DNA sequences coding for the same CDR3. This chain joins TRBV3-1 (or the pseudogene TRBV3-2) and TRBJ2-3; the match to TRBD2 covers 10 bases. CDR3 size: 15 residues. CDR1 is LGHDT and CDR2 is YNNKEL in the germline V gene (reference sequence). Trimming took 0 bases from V and 6 from J; bases not matched to a gene: 3. The CDR3 DNA reads TGTGCCAGCAGCCAAGAAGCGGGGGGGCTGGATACGCAGTATTTT. Residues: CASSQEAGGLDTQYF.

The chain employs TRBV25-1 and TRBJ2-2; weak D call: TRBD2 (6 bases). The CDR3 is 16 amino acids. The germline gives CDR1 MGHDK, CDR2 SYGVNS. V shed 3 bases and J shed 6 bases, with 17 bases lying between them. The DNA for the CDR3 is TGTGCCAGCAGTGATTCGGGCGGGGTAAGGGCCGGGGAGCTGTTTTTT. It yields the protein CASSDSGGVRAGELFF.

The chain recombines TRBV7-9 with TRBJ2-2, with 9 bases matching TRBD2. CDR3 length: 17 residues. V dropped 4 bases and J dropped 4; count of bases not matched to a gene: 10. Germline V lookup: CDR1 SEHNR, CDR2 FQNEAQ (reference sequence). CDR3 loop: CASSSPGLATSTGELFF. The CDR3 DNA reads as TGTGCCAGCAGCTCCCCGGGACTAGCAACCAGCACCGGGGAGCTGTTTTTT.

The chain joins TRBV5-3 to TRBJ2-2; the match to TRBD2 covers 12 bases. TRBV5-3 is assigned to the ORF class and has an uncertain function. J lost 8 bases, V lost 4 bases, and 12 bases had no gene match. The CDR3 runs to 17 residues. The CDR3 DNA sequence: TGTGCCAGAAGCGCCAGACTAGCGGGGGTGTTCTCTGGGGAGCTGTTTTTT. Translation gives CARSARLAGVFSGELFF.